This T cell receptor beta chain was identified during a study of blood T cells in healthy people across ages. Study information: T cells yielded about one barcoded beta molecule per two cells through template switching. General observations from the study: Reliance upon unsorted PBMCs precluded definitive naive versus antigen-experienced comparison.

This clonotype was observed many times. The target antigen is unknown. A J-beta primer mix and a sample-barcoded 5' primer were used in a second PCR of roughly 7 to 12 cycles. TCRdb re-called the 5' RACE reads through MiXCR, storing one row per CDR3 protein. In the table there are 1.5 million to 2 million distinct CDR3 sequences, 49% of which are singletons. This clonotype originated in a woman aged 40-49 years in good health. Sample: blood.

For the CDR3, the DNA is TGTGCCAGCAGTTTAACAGGGTACACAGATACGCAGTATTTT. As protein: CASSLTGYTDTQYF. The genes are TRBV7-2 and TRBJ2-3; TRBD1 is a possible D gene (6 bases). V was shortened by 6 bases and J by 2 bases, with 12 bases between the two germline ends. There are 14 residues in the CDR3. Germline loops: CDR1 SGHTA, CDR2 FQGNSA.